A single T cell receptor (beta chain) is shown here with its context. Its binding antigen is unknown. No base qualities exist here, and no much larger clone lies one base off it. CDR1 and CDR2 are read off the germline V gene as MNHEY and SVGAGI. Measured from the cysteine to the phenylalanine, the CDR3 is 14 residues long. The retained sequence is limited to the CDR3, 42 bases, with the frame set at the first base. V ends up 9 bases short and J 4 bases short, with an unmatched junction base count of 10. This specimen belongs to a study of blood T cell repertoires in COVID-19 (dated by TCRdb to the early 2020s). About the full investigation: Collaborator samples came from the United States, Italy and Spain and covered acute and convalescent phases of COVID-19. The material from the prospective study consisted of cDNA or gDNA derived from T cells, B-cell-depleted T cells, or PBMCs. The dataset comprised deeply sampled blood TCRbeta repertoires from subjects exposed to, actively infected with, or recovered from COVID-19. The repertoires were released in a freely available public database meant as a resource for research on the immune response to SARS-CoV-2. The samples were drawn from the first 160 participants of the ongoing ImmuneRACE study and from 950 to 1,500 subjects provided by 6 global collaborators. Sample metadata almost always included a de-identified subject ID, COVID-19 status, age in years and sex. Where HLA class I and class II types were available, the types were taken from metadata supplied by the sample provider, not from assay-based typing.

Summary of the overall study and its limitations: The amount of clinical and demographic metadata varied by source and participant and was provided uncurated.

TCRbeta CDR3 regions were amplified from genomic DNA by means of the immunoSEQ Assay, a bias-controlled multiplex PCR. The study's own analysis went as follows. Nucleated cell counts per sample were estimated from amplification of reference gene primers within the assay. To quantify the absolute abundance of each unique TCRbeta CDR3 rearrangement, sequence reads were collapsed and filtered. Productive Simpson clonality was computed per sample as the square root of Simpson's diversity index over productive rearrangements. The clones in this table, taken by TCRdb from immuneACCESS, are in-frame only. Not every clone is retained; where verified, under half of the shortfall comes from an unresolved V gene, and the cause of the rest is unknown. The V and J calls and the clone size are those of that table, but D and trimming were determined from the DNA. This sample holds 100,000 to 150,000 clones; 75% to 90% were observed only once. Clones ranked in the top ten supply less than 2.5% of the sample.

Participants in the prospective study were aged about 18 to 95 years, lived in about two dozen United States geographic areas, and enrolled through a virtual design. Cohort assignment in the prospective study relied on participant-reported clinical history from a screening survey and a study questionnaire. For ImmuneRACE Cohort 3, a participant was defined as recovered based on two consecutive negative NP/OP PCR tests, clearance by a healthcare professional, or resolution of symptoms. In the prospective study, mobile phlebotomists collected whole blood, serum and a nasopharyngeal or oropharyngeal swab from each participant. Prospective study participants could optionally give additional blood draws and questionnaires over a roughly 2-month period. Blood samples from the prospective study were shipped frozen or at room temperature prior to DNA extraction.

The V gene is TRBV6-5 and the J gene is TRBJ1-2, with TRBD1 matching 8 junction bases. The sequencing input was PBMCs or T cells enriched from blood (not recorded which). The sequence derives from a woman between 45 and 65 years old who had recovered from COVID-19. The DNA is as follows: TGTGCCAGTACCACCCCACAGGGGGGCTATGGCTACACCTTC. It translates as CASTTPQGGYGYTF.